What follows are 7 T cell receptor beta chains derived from one specimen sequenced in a study of esophageal squamous cell carcinoma under preoperative chemotherapy. TCRdb processed the PCR reads anew with MiXCR; each CDR3 protein has one entry. The sample records 32,000 or so distinct CDR3 sequences, around 49% being singletons. The time point is: after preoperative PTX-NDP chemotherapy. This specimen was collected from a patient given preoperative chemotherapy. All receptors derive from a human donor with esophageal squamous cell carcinoma. The donor label of this sample is uncertain.

Many counts were recorded for this clonotype. At one boundary the junction diverges from the germline segment, which might be a read error. The rearrangement links TRBV7-7 to TRBJ2-2; D not certain. This CDR3 spans 13 amino acids. The germline V gene encodes CDR1 SSHAT and CDR2 FNYEAQ (reference sequence). The CDR3, as DNA: TGTGCTAGCAGCCGCGAGTTTACCGGGGAGCTGTTTTTT. Translating it yields CASSREFTGELFF.

A word on this clonotype: The final CDR3 position lacks the conserved phenylalanine or tryptophan, pointing to a likely read error. The rearrangement links TRBV11-2 to TRBJ2-5; a weak D match, TRBD2 (7 bases). Germline V lookup: CDR1 SGHAT, CDR2 FQNNGV. V lost 3 bases and J 9 bases, leaving 23 bases between the germline ends. This CDR3 spans 16 amino acids. Here the CDR3 DNA reads TGTGCCAGCAGCTTCCTCCGCCGGGGGGCTGCGGAGTCCCAGTACTCG. It translates to CASSFLRRGAAESQYS.

The V call is TRBV12-3 or TRBV12-4, the J call TRBJ2-3; the match to TRBD2 covers 7 bases. The J segment lost 2 bases and the V segment lost 3 bases, leaving 2 bases of the junction unmatched. The CDR3 has 14 amino acids. The CDR3 bases are TGTGCCAGCAGTTTGGGGGACTACACAGATACGCAGTATTTT. Its protein is CASSLGDYTDTQYF.

A note on this clonotype: Because the CDR3's place on the DNA is in doubt, the DNA is left out and the CDR3 is given as listed by TCRdb. V and J are TRBV6-4 and TRBJ2-1; the D call TRBD2 from the table was never checked on the DNA. Ends included, the CDR3 has 15 residues. The germline V gene encodes CDR1 MRHNA and CDR2 SNTAGT. CDR3 protein: CASSSSGGPWNEQFF.

A word on this clonotype: The junction does not match germline at one end; this may be a read error. The J gene is TRBJ2-2, the V gene TRBV7-2; the D gene is possibly TRBD1 (6 bases). The CDR3 runs to 17 residues. Germline loops: CDR1 SGHTA, CDR2 FQGNSA. This CDR3 is CASSLGAGTLKSDKLYF. The CDR3 region has the DNA TGTGCCAGCAGCTTGGGGGCCGGGACCCTAAAATCCGATAAGCTGTATTTT.

V gene TRBV7-2 combines with J gene TRBJ2-4; a weak D match, TRBD2 (6 bases). The CDR3 is 17 amino acids. Germline V lookup: CDR1 SGHTA, CDR2 FQGNSA. V was clipped by 4 bases and J by 13 bases, with 29 bases between them. The CDR3 coding sequence is TGTGCCAGCAGCTGCGCCTCGGGGCGGGGCCCCAAAAATACGCAGTACTTC. Translated: CASSCASGRGPKNTQYF.

The chain uses TRBV19 and TRBJ1-6, with D perhaps matching TRBD1 (5 bases). Germline-derived CDR1 and CDR2 are LNHDA and SQIVND (reference sequence). The CDR3 has 13 residues. V shed 4 bases and J shed 4 bases, with 5 bases lying between them. The chain's CDR3 is CASSTGYNSPLHF. The CDR3 region has the DNA TGTGCCAGTAGTACAGGGTATAATTCACCCCTCCACTTT.